This TCR beta chain was captured by sequencing in a study of T-cell memory formation after mild COVID-19. This CDR3 has 14 amino acids. V was clipped by 5 bases and J by 1 base; unmatched bases: 3. Germline V gene data show CDR1 as DFQATT and CDR2 as SNEGSKA (reference sequence). A few counts support this clonotype. The antigen is unknown. Study outcomes and limitations: That cross-reactive memory joined was suggested by some responding clones appearing in pre-infection memory. Contracting CD8+ clones were enriched in EMRA, CD4+ mainly in CM and EM. Contracting clones from day 15 to 85 had balanced CD4/CD8; later expanders favoured CD4+. Researchers could not confirm that second-wave clones peaking on day 37 targeted SARS-CoV-2.

MiXCR, applied by TCRdb to the 5' RACE reads, yields one record per CDR3 protein. The table includes about 190,000 distinct CDR3 sequences, about 17% detected once. V gene TRBV20-1 combines with J gene TRBJ2-3, with 10 positions matching TRBD2. This receptor was taken from an adult woman who had mild COVID-19 (a few samples of this study predate the infection). Cell type and time point are not known. Sequencing was performed on PBMCs or a T cell subset sorted from them (not recorded which). The CDR3 spells CSAHLAGGTDTQYF. The CDR3 DNA sequence: TGCAGTGCTCATCTAGCGGGGGGCACAGATACGCAGTATTTT.